Below are 21 T cell receptor beta chains sequenced from a single sample in a study of T cell repertoires in ileal Crohn's disease. The sample's time point: neoterminal ileum biopsy at postoperative endoscopy, about 6 months after surgery. Assay: immunoSEQ multiplex PCR; the TCRdb copy retains only in-frame clones and omits some. The table lists more than 9,500 clones, about 81% of them singletons. The sequencing input was ileal tissue. The receptors were sampled from an adult with Crohn's disease.

This sequence joins TRBV10-3 and TRBJ2-2, with D possibly matching TRBD2 (6 bases). This CDR3 region has 18 residues. V shed 9 bases and J shed 0 bases, with 23 bases lying between them. The V gene's germline CDR1 is ENHRY and CDR2 SYGVKD. As DNA, the CDR3 is TGTGCCATATCATTTTTTCCTCGGCTAGCGTCGAACACCGGGGAGCTGTTTTTT. This gives the protein CAISFFPRLASNTGELFF.

The chain couples TRBV2 to TRBJ2-4, with D tentatively TRBD2 (5 bases). CDR1 and CDR2 from the germline V gene are SNHLY and FYNNEI. V was trimmed by 8 bases and J by 9 bases, leaving 14 bases between them. CDR3 length: 12 residues. The CDR3 reads CASGGFDPIQYF. The CDR3 nucleotides read TGTGCCAGCGGAGGCTTCGATCCCATTCAGTACTTC.

The chain carries TRBV27 and TRBJ2-1, with 9 bases matching TRBD2. Losses at the gene ends were 7 bases for V and 5 bases for J; bases not matched to a gene: 6. CDR1 and CDR2 from the germline V gene are MNHEY and SMNVEV (reference sequence). The CDR3 consists of 14 residues. The DNA of the CDR3 is TGTGCCAGCACCTTAGCGGGAGAACACAATGAGCAGTTCTTC. Residues: CASTLAGEHNEQFF.

The gene calls are TRBV7-9 and TRBJ2-2; D not resolved. The germline CDR1 and CDR2 sequences are SEHNR and FQNEAQ (reference sequence). This CDR3 is built from 14 residues. V was cut by 1 base and J by 4 bases, with 7 bases left in between. The CDR3 DNA is TGTGCCAGCAGCTTAGTTAGCAGCACCGGGGAGCTGTTTTTT. It translates to CASSLVSSTGELFF.

The chain couples TRBV18 to TRBJ2-5; TRBD1 matches 8 bases. The end of the DNA aligns better with TRBJ2-7, so the J call may be wrong. Per germline, CDR1 KGHSH and CDR2 LQKENI. The CDR3 consists of 14 residues. Here the CDR3 reads CASSPGTGGDEQYF. In nucleotides, the CDR3 is TGTGCCAGCTCCCCCGGGACAGGTGGAGACGAGCAGTACTTC.

This clone occurred once. The CDR3 nucleotides are TGTGCCAGCAGCCCCGGCACAGGGGGCAGAGATACGCAGTATTTT. It is translated as CASSPGTGGRDTQYF. V is TRBV5-6 and J is TRBJ2-3; 9 bases are shared with TRBD1. V lost 4 bases, J lost 5 bases, and 8 bases stayed unmatched. CDR1 and CDR2 from the germline V gene are SGHDT and YYEEEE. This CDR3 is built from 15 residues.

This clone is a singleton in its sample. J is TRBJ2-5 and V is TRBV28; maybe TRBD1 (6 bases). Germline V CDR1 and CDR2: MDHEN, SYDVKM. V was cut by 6 bases and J by 2 bases, with 16 bases left in between. The CDR3 has 15 residues. The CDR3 loop is CASSSQGIGQETQYF. The CDR3 DNA follows: TGTGCCAGCAGCTCACAGGGAATCGGGCAAGAGACCCAGTACTTC.

The V call is TRBV19, the J call TRBJ2-1, with TRBD2 as a possible D gene (6 bases). V dropped 2 bases and J dropped 5 bases, with 13 bases sitting between them. CDR3 length equals 15 residues. From germline, CDR1 is LNHDA and CDR2 SQIVND (reference sequence). Written as DNA, the CDR3 is TGTGCCAGTAGTATATCAGCGGAGGGACACAATGAGCAGTTCTTC. This translates into CASSISAEGHNEQFF.

The CDR3 loop is CASSFQLETQYF. For the CDR3, the DNA is TGTGCCAGCAGCTTTCAGTTGGAGACCCAGTACTTC. The rearrangement uses TRBV11-2 and TRBJ2-5; no clear D. The CDR3 spans 12 residues. Germline V gives CDR1 SGHAT, CDR2 FQNNGV. V lost 3 bases and J lost 5, with 7 bases in between.

The chain uses TRBV5-4 and TRBJ1-1; no firm D call. The CDR3 has 11 residues. Trimming cost V 2 bases and J 6 bases, with 5 bases left between them. The V gene's germline CDR1 is SGHNT and CDR2 YYREEE (reference sequence). CDR3 nucleotide sequence: TGTGCCAGCAGCTTTTCTTCTGAAGCTTTCTTT. This gives the protein CASSFSSEAFF.

The chain carries TRBV18 and TRBJ1-5, with D tentatively TRBD1 (6 bases). The CDR3 spans 13 residues. CDR1 is KGHSH, CDR2 LQKENI, per germline. V gave up 3 bases and J gave up 6 bases, with 9 bases separating them. The CDR3 region is CASSPTGTQPQHF. CDR3 nucleotides: TGTGCCAGCTCACCCACAGGGACTCAGCCCCAGCATTTT.

This clone was detected only once. The CDR3 DNA follows: TGTGCCAGCAGTGAAAACACAGGGGGGTTAACGGACACTGAAGCTTTCTTT. Its translation: CASSENTGGLTDTEAFF. The rearrangement uses TRBV6-1 and TRBJ1-1, with TRBD1 identical over 8 bases. With 2 bases clipped from V and 3 bases from J, the junction kept 11 bases outside the gene matches. Looked up from germline, CDR1 is MNHNS and CDR2 is SASEGT. This CDR3 is built from 17 residues.

The chain combines TRBV6-4 with TRBJ2-5, with 10 bases aligning to TRBD2. Germline CDR1 reads MRHNA; CDR2 reads SNTAGT. Trimming at V came to 4 bases and at J to 5 bases, leaving 7 bases not matched to a gene. The CDR3 length is 15 residues. The CDR3 nucleotides read TGTGCCAGCAGTGTCGCTAGCGGGAGTAGCGAGACCCAGTACTTC. Residues: CASSVASGSSETQYF.

The chain recombines TRBV11-2 with TRBJ1-2; 9 bases are shared with TRBD1. Germline V CDR1 and CDR2: SGHAT, FQNNGV. The CDR3 runs 14 residues. The V gene end was trimmed by 3 bases and the J gene end by 8 bases; junction bases not matched to a gene: 7. The CDR3 DNA reads TGTGCCAGCAGCTTTTGGGACAGGGCATACGGCTACACCTTC. This gives the protein CASSFWDRAYGYTF.

This clone was found once. The chain is built from TRBV6-1 and TRBJ2-1; 12 positions agree with TRBD2. The CDR3 is 16 amino acids. Per germline, CDR1 MNHNS and CDR2 SASEGT. J lost 3 bases, V lost 4 bases, and 4 bases had no gene match. As DNA, the CDR3 is TGTGCCAGCAGTGCCACTAGCGGGAGGCTCTACAATGAGCAGTTCTTC. Translation: CASSATSGRLYNEQFF.

The chain is built from TRBV29-1 and TRBJ2-7, with D tentatively TRBD1 (7 bases). The germline CDR1 and CDR2 sequences are SQVTM and ANQGSEA. The CDR3 runs 15 residues. Deletions cut 6 bases from V and 0 bases from J, with 18 bases between. CDR3: CSVCRGTVDSYEQYF. CDR3 DNA sequence: TGCAGCGTATGCCGGGGGACAGTAGACTCCTACGAGCAGTACTTC.

The genes are TRBV18 and TRBJ1-1; TRBD1 aligns across 7 bases. The CDR3 contains 18 residues. J was trimmed by 4 bases and V by 3 bases; bases with no gene match: 17. Per the germline V gene, CDR1 is KGHSH and CDR2 is LQKENI. CDR3: CASSPFGTESPVSTEAFF. CDR3 nucleotide sequence: TGTGCCAGCTCACCCTTCGGGACAGAGTCTCCCGTCTCCACTGAAGCTTTCTTT.

The rearrangement uses TRBV7-9 and TRBJ1-3, with D unresolved. The CDR3 has 15 residues. Germline CDR1 and CDR2: SEHNR and FQNEAQ (reference sequence). Deletions cut 1 base from V and 0 bases from J, with 7 bases between. For the CDR3, the DNA is TGTGCCAGCAGCTTAGATTACAACTCTGGAAACACCATATATTTT. Its translation: CASSLDYNSGNTIYF.

CDR3 protein: CASSLGIGEGGYEQYF. The CDR3 DNA sequence: TGTGCCAGCAGCTTAGGCATAGGGGAGGGTGGCTACGAGCAGTACTTC. The rearrangement joins TRBV7-2 to TRBJ2-7; 7 bases map to TRBD2. The junction had 9 bases not matched to a gene; V was cut back by 1 base and J by 3 bases. From germline, CDR1 is SGHTA and CDR2 FQGNSA. This CDR3 is built from 16 residues.

The chain is built from TRBV6-1 and TRBJ1-1; TRBD1 agrees at 9 bases. CDR1 and CDR2 (germline): MNHNS, SASEGT. The CDR3 loop spans 15 amino acids. Unmatched junction bases numbered 6, after V lost 7 bases and J lost 0 bases. CDR3 bases: TGTGCCAGCAAGACAGGGGGGTTTATGAACACTGAAGCTTTCTTT. Its translation: CASKTGGFMNTEAFF.

The rearrangement joins TRBV28 to TRBJ1-2, with D possibly being TRBD1 (5 bases). This CDR3 has 12 residues. Germline-derived CDR1 and CDR2 are MDHEN and SYDVKM. Trimming removed 5 bases at V and 1 base at J, with 5 bases between. The CDR3 spells CASSGHNYGYTF. Here the CDR3 DNA reads TGTGCCAGCAGTGGACATAACTATGGCTACACCTTC.